This T cell receptor beta chain comes out of a study of early stage breast cancer tumors. On the study more broadly: ER+/PR+/HER2- status applied to about 70% of the 16 invasive breast tumors.

Trimming removed 3 bases from V and 7 bases from J, with 9 bases in between. Germline V CDR1 and CDR2: SGHNT, YENEEA. The CDR3 covers 12 residues. Repertoires were generated with immunoSEQ multiplex PCR, while TCRdb's copy carries only in-frame clones and drops some. The sample records some 35,000 clones, approximately 74% being singletons. Sequenced material: blood. The TCR originated in a person aged 55 to 75 with breast cancer. The V call is TRBV11-3, the J call TRBJ1-1; D remains ambiguous. The CDR3 DNA is TGTGCCAGCAGCTTCAGCGGGGATGAAGCTTTCTTT. Amino acid sequence: CASSFSGDEAFF. The entire variable domain, with the rest obtained from reference TRBV11-3 and TRBJ1-1, is as follows: EAGVVQSPRYKIIEKKQPVAFWCNPISGHNTLYWYLQNLGQGPELLIRYENEEAVDDSQLPKDRFSAERLKGVDSTLKIQPAELGDSAVYLCASSFSGDEAFFGQGTRLTVV.